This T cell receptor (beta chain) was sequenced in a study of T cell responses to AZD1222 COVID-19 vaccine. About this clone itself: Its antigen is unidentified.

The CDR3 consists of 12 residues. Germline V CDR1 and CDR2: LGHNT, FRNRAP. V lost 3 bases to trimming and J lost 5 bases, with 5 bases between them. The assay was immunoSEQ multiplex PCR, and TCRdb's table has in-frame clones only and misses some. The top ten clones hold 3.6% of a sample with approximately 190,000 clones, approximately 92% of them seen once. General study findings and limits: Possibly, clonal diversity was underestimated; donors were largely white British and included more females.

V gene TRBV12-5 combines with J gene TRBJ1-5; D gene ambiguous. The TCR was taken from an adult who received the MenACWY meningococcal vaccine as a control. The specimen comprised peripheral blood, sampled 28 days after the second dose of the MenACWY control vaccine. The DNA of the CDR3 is TGTGCTAGTGGTTTCCGGGATCAGCCCCAGCATTTT. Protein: CASGFRDQPQHF.